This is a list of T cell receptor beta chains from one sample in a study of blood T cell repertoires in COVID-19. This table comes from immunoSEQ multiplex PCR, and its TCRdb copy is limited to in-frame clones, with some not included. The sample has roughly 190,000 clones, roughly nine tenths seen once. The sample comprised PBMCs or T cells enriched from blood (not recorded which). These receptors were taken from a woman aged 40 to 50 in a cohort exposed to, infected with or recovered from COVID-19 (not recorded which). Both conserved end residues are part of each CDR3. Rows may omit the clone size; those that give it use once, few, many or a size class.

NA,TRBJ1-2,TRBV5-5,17,CASSLGPPGQGSTGYTF
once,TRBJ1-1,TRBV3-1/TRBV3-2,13,CASSLLLNTEAFF
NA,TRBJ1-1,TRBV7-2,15,CASSLDGQGHTEAFF
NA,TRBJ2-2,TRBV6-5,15,CASRGTGTNTGELFF
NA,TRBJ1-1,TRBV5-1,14,CASSSRRQDTEAFF
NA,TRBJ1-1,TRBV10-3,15,CAISGGFSGYTEAFF
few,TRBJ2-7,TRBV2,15,CASSEASDRVHEQYF
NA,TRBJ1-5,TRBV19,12,CAGKTGNQPQHF
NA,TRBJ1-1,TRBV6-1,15,CASSEALRGLSEAFF
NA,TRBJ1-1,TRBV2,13,CASTHAGGNRAFF
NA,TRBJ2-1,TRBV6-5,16,CASSYSSERGGLEQFF
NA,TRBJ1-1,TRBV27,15,CASSKMARGNTEAFF
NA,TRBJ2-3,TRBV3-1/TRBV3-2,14,CASSQVFNTDTQYF
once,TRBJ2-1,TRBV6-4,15,CASSVELAVYNEQFF
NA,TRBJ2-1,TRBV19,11,CACRAPHEQFF
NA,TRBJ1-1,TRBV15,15,CATSREVSVRTEAFF
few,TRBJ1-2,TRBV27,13,CASSFSGFYGYTF
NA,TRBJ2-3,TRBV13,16,CASSLAGAAITDTQYF
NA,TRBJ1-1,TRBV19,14,CASTPGQGEGEAFF
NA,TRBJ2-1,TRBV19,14,CASSNLAAYNEQFF
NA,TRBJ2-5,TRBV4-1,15,CASSQDSAVQETQYF
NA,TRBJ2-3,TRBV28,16,CASSLTRGGRTDTQYF
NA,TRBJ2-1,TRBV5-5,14,CASSNSGRANEQFF
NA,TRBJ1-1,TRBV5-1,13,CASSFRINTEAFF
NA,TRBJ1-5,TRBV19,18,CASSPDLGRTVGNQPQHF
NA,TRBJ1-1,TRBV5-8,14,CASSLDRVNTEAFF
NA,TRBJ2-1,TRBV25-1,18,CASSGLGLDRYSYNEQFF
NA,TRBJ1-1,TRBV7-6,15,CASSPVDGRGTEAFF
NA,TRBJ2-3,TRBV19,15,CAPEGGAPRTDTQYF
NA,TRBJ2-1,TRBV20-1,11,CSASPFFEQFF
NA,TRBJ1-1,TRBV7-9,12,CASSTGIAEAFF
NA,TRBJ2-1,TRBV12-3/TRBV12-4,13,CASSDDRYNEQFF
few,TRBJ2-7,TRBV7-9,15,CASSGFRVVFDEQYF
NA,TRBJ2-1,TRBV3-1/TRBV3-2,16,CASSRLAGSARDEQFF
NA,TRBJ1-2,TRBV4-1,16,CATYGQGTLGRYGYTF
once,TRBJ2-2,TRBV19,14,CASSSGLSTGELFF
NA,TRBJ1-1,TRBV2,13,CASSDTGITEAFF
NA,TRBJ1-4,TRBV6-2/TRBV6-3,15,CASSTHLATNEKLFF
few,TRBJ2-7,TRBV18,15,CASSQLGQADYEQYF
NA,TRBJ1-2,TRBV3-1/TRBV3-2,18,CASSQLTLLDQRNYGYTF
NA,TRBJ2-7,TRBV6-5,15,CASSYGGTGTYEQYF
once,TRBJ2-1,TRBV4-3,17,CASSSRWAGRAGYEQFF
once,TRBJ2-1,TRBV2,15,CASSEPSGRVDEQFF
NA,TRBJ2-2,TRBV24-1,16,CATIKEASGRACELFF
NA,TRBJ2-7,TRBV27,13,CASSVQDNYEQYF
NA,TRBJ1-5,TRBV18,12,CASSQGNQPQHF
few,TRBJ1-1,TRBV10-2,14,CATRTTGGNTEAFF
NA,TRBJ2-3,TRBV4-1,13,CASSQGQEGKQYF
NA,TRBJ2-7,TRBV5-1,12,CASSLGSEEQYF
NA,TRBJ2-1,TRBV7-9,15,CASSSQSTPGNEQFF
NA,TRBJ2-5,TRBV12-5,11,CASGSIETQYF
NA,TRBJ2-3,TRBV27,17,CASSSSTSVRLTDTQYF
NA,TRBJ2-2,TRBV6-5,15,CASSYSGQGPGELFF